This record covers a single T cell receptor beta chain. Its cognate antigen is unknown. Unique molecular identifiers were added to individual cDNA molecules. TCRdb re-called the 5' RACE reads through MiXCR, storing one row per CDR3 protein. In the table there are 90,000 to 120,000 distinct CDR3 sequences, around 10% of which are singletons. This entry is derived from a study of early T cells in non-severe SARS-CoV-2 infection. General study points: Matching against VDJdb likely underestimated virus-specific expansions, favoring anti-spike CD8.

V gave up 0 bases and J gave up 4 bases, with 13 bases separating them. Germline assignment: CDR1 SGHRS and CDR2 YFSETQ. The CDR3 length is 15 residues. The J gene is TRBJ1-2, the V gene TRBV5-1; D is uncertain. Sequenced material: whole blood. The source of this sequence is an adult who was a healthcare worker with PCR-confirmed SARS-CoV-2 infection or an uninfected control (not recorded which). The chain's CDR3 is CASSLDTLGGYGYTF. DNA of the CDR3: TGCGCCAGCAGCTTGGATACCCTGGGAGGCTATGGCTACACCTTC.